Ten or more counts support the clone carrying this TCR beta chain. A single record per CDR3 protein comes from TCRdb applying MiXCR to the PCR reads. The sample includes about 84,000 distinct CDR3 sequences, around 50% of them seen just once. The data belong to a study of CDR3 diversity in severe acne. Trimming took off 1 base at V and 3 bases at J, with 9 bases between the two ends. Germline V gene sequence: CDR1 SGHTA, CDR2 FQGTGA. The CDR3 length is 14 residues. The sample comprised blood. The chain is built from TRBV7-3 and TRBJ1-1; TRBD1 might be the D (6 bases). The receptor comes from a male donor in good health, without acne. The CDR3 DNA reads as TGTGCCAGCAGCTTAAAGGGGGATTACACTGAAGCTTTCTTT. This translates into CASSLKGDYTEAFF.